This T cell receptor beta chain stems from a study of cytomegalovirus exposure and HLA in healthy donors. The CDR3 has 16 residues. V trimming: 0 bases; J trimming: 5 bases; junction bases outside the gene matches: 11. Germline CDR1 SGHRS, CDR2 YFSETQ. The PCR had 60 Vbeta and 13 Jbeta primers. The table came from immunoSEQ multiplex PCR; TCRdb's copy has only in-frame clones and leaves some out. The table shows 150,000 or so clones, with over 65% occurring only once. The chain employs TRBV5-1 and TRBJ2-7; 7 bases align to TRBD2. The sequence derives from a woman in her thirties or forties in good health and CMV-seronegative. The specimen sequenced was PBMCs. CDR3 in DNA: TGCGCCAGCAGCTTGGCAGGGTCCCGCGGGGGAAACGAGCAGTACTTC. As protein: CASSLAGSRGGNEQYF.